The 24 T cell receptor beta chains reported below all come from one sample, sequenced in a study of neurological immune-mediated disorders. TCRdb reprocessed the 5' RACE reads with MiXCR, giving one entry per CDR3 protein. The sample lists under 60,000 distinct CDR3 sequences; around a tenth were seen once. The material sequenced was PBMCs. These receptors were obtained from a woman aged 40 to 55 with HTLV-1-associated myelopathy (HAM/TSP).

This clonotype has at least ten counts. The chain carries TRBV6-1 and TRBJ2-3; tentative D call: TRBD2 (5 bases). The CDR3 runs to 15 residues. Germline CDR1 and CDR2: MNHNS and SASEGT. Trimming left V 5 bases short and J 4 bases short, with 16 bases between. CDR3 sequence reads: CASSKLVQSADTQYF. In nucleotides, the CDR3 is TGTGCCAGCAGTAAACTAGTTCAGTCGGCAGATACGCAGTATTTT.

The chain is built from TRBV10-3 and TRBJ1-1, with a tentative D call TRBD1 (6 bases). The V gene's germline CDR1 is ENHRY and CDR2 SYGVKD. Deletions cut 10 bases from V and 2 bases from J, with 23 bases between. The CDR3 is 16 residues long. CDR3 protein: CATRVVEGGDNTEAFF. For the CDR3, the DNA is TGTGCCACCCGCGTGGTGGAGGGGGGCGATAACACTGAAGCTTTCTTT.

This clonotype was seen ten or more times. This chain links TRBV11-2 with TRBJ2-2; 8 bases match TRBD1. Germline CDR1 and CDR2: SGHAT and FQNNGV. The CDR3 contains 16 residues. The J segment lost 7 bases and the V segment lost 5 bases, leaving 12 bases of the junction unmatched. The CDR3 nucleotides read TGTGCCAGCAGCGCCCAGGGGGCAGGGCGGATCGGGGAGCTGTTTTTT. This encodes CASSAQGAGRIGELFF.

This clonotype appeared many times. V and J are TRBV14 and TRBJ2-2, with unresolved D. This CDR3 has 14 amino acids. The germline V gene encodes CDR1 SGHDN and CDR2 FVKESK. V was shortened by 0 bases and J by 6 bases, with 8 bases between the two germline ends. The CDR3 sequence: CASSQDLRAGELFF. The CDR3 DNA is TGTGCCAGCAGCCAAGATCTGCGAGCCGGGGAGCTGTTTTTT.

In DNA form, the CDR3 reads TGTGCCAGCAGCTTTGGGATCACCCGCACAGGGGGCGTCGGGGAGCTGTTTTTT. Translating it yields CASSFGITRTGGVGELFF. This chain links TRBV7-2 with TRBJ2-2, with TRBD1 matching 9 bases. Germline values: CDR1 SGHTA, CDR2 FQGNSA. This CDR3 has 18 amino acids. With V trimmed by 3 bases and J by 7 bases, 15 bases remained unmatched.

The sample holds many counts of this clonotype. The gene calls are TRBV4-1 and TRBJ1-5; TRBD1 aligns across 7 bases. The CDR3 loop spans 17 amino acids. The junction had 8 bases not matched to a gene; V was cut back by 1 base and J by 2 bases. CDR1 and CDR2 from the germline V gene are MGHRA and YSYEKL. CDR3 nucleotides: TGCGCCAGCAGCCAAGGGGGCAGACAGGGTGGCAATCAGCCCCAGCATTTT. Its protein product is CASSQGGRQGGNQPQHF.

This clonotype was picked up many times. The CDR3: CASSPRQGALKEQYF. CDR3 DNA: TGTGCCAGCAGTCCTAGACAGGGGGCGCTTAAGGAGCAGTACTTC. The rearrangement joins TRBV12-3 or TRBV12-4 to TRBJ2-7, with 10 positions matching TRBD1. The CDR3 length is 15 residues. V lost 5 bases to trimming and J lost 7 bases; unmatched junction nucleotides: 11.

This clonotype has ten or more counts. The genes are TRBV24-1 and TRBJ1-2; 8 bases map to TRBD1. CDR1 and CDR2 (germline): KGHDR, SFDVKD. CDR3 length: 11 amino acids. Trimming removed 10 bases from V and 4 bases from J; junction bases left unmatched: 1. The DNA for the CDR3 is TGTGCCACGCAGGGGGCCTATGGCTACACCTTC. As protein: CATQGAYGYTF.

This clonotype showed up many times. The rearrangement uses TRBV4-3 and TRBJ2-7; D might be TRBD1 or TRBD2, each matching 5 bases. The CDR3 sequence is 16 residues long. Germline CDR1 and CDR2: LGHNA and YSLEER. The V end lost 0 bases, the J end lost 0 bases, and 12 bases lay between the germline ends. The CDR3 region is CASSQDMGTYSYEQYF. The CDR3 DNA follows: TGCGCCAGCAGCCAAGACATGGGGACGTACTCCTACGAGCAGTACTTC.

This clonotype was counted many times. This chain joins TRBV12-3 or TRBV12-4 and TRBJ1-5; D is ambiguous. Trimming removed 7 bases at V and 1 base at J, with 11 bases between. The CDR3 is 14 amino acids. CDR3 region: CASTHRGSNQPQHF. The CDR3 nucleotides are TGTGCCAGCACCCATCGGGGAAGCAATCAGCCCCAGCATTTT.

This clonotype came up many times. This rearrangement joins TRBV2 to TRBJ1-3; 7 bases fit TRBD1. V lost 3 bases, J lost 8 bases, and 10 bases stayed unmatched. Germline V gene sequence: CDR1 SNHLY, CDR2 FYNNEI. This CDR3 is 15 amino acids long. The CDR3 sequence: CASSDPGGRGDTIYF. The CDR3 nucleotides are TGTGCCAGCAGTGACCCAGGGGGGAGAGGAGACACCATATATTTT.

The rearrangement joins TRBV7-6 to TRBJ2-3; TRBD2 might be the D (6 bases). The V end lost 1 base, the J end lost 3 bases, and 8 bases lay between the germline ends. The CDR3 contains 14 residues. Germline V gene lookup returns CDR1 SGHVS and CDR2 FNYEAQ. Here the CDR3 reads CASSLVAVTDTQYF. The DNA of the CDR3 is TGTGCCAGCAGCTTAGTAGCGGTGACAGATACGCAGTATTTT.

This chain uses TRBV5-1 with TRBJ2-3, with D possibly matching TRBD1 (5 bases). V lost 0 bases, J lost 1 base, and 9 bases lay in between. This CDR3 region has 15 residues. Germline lookup yields CDR1 SGHRS and CDR2 YFSETQ. The CDR3 DNA reads as TGCGCCAGCAGCTTGGGCAGGGCTCGCACAGATACGCAGTATTTT. The encoded protein is CASSLGRARTDTQYF. Combining the CDR3 with reference TRBV5-1 and TRBJ2-3 gives the whole variable domain KAGVTQTPRYLIKTRGQQVTLSCSPISGHRSVSWYQQTPGQGLQFLFEYFSETQRNKGNFPGRFSGRQFSNSRSEMNVSTLELGDSALYLCASSLGRARTDTQYFGPGTRLTVL.

The chain links TRBV12-3 or TRBV12-4 to TRBJ2-6; D unresolved. V was shortened by 8 bases and J by 4 bases, with 15 bases between the two germline ends. This CDR3 is built from 15 residues. DNA for the CDR3: TGTGCCAGCTGTAGAGGAGTGAAGGGGGCCAACGTCCTGACTTTC. Translation: CASCRGVKGANVLTF.

This clonotype was seen ten or more times. The rearrangement joins TRBV6-1 to TRBJ2-7; TRBD1 matches 10 bases. Germline trimming cut 2 bases from V and 3 bases from J; bases unmatched to any gene: 7. CDR3 length: 16 residues. The germline V gene has CDR1 MNHNS and CDR2 SASEGT. The CDR3 here is CASSEIRTGGRYEQYF. In nucleotides, the CDR3 is TGTGCCAGCAGTGAAATCAGGACAGGGGGTCGCTACGAGCAGTACTTC.

This sequence joins TRBV5-1 and TRBJ2-2, with D uncertain. This CDR3 spans 15 amino acids. CDR1 and CDR2 from the germline V gene are SGHRS and YFSETQ. Trimming removed 1 base from V and 0 bases from J, with 7 bases in between. The CDR3, as DNA: TGCGCCAGCAGCTTGCCGCAAGCGAACACCGGGGAGCTGTTTTTT. It translates to CASSLPQANTGELFF.

In this sample, this clonotype turned up many times. This sequence joins TRBV5-1 and TRBJ2-3, with TRBD2 matching 9 bases. Trimming removed 1 base from V and 5 bases from J; junction bases left unmatched: 5. CDR1 SGHRS and CDR2 YFSETQ come from the germline V gene. The CDR3 has 15 amino acids. CDR3 DNA: TGCGCCAGCAGCTTGCAGCGGGGGGTAAAAGATACGCAGTATTTT. This codes for CASSLQRGVKDTQYF. The whole variable domain, filled in from reference TRBV5-1 and TRBJ2-3, reads KAGVTQTPRYLIKTRGQQVTLSCSPISGHRSVSWYQQTPGQGLQFLFEYFSETQRNKGNFPGRFSGRQFSNSRSEMNVSTLELGDSALYLCASSLQRGVKDTQYFGPGTRLTVL.

This clonotype has at least ten counts. The chain combines TRBV10-3 with TRBJ1-1; D is undetermined. The CDR3 totals 14 residues. V lost 5 bases and J lost 1, with 11 bases in between. From germline, CDR1 is ENHRY and CDR2 SYGVKD. The CDR3 DNA reads TGTGCCATCAGTTTAGCCGGTAGGAACACTGAAGCTTTCTTT. Its protein is CAISLAGRNTEAFF.

This clonotype appeared many times. The chain has TRBV10-3 and TRBJ2-3; D gene uncertain. This CDR3 is 14 amino acids long. The V end lost 5 bases, the J end lost 1 base, and 10 bases lay between the germline ends. CDR1 ENHRY and CDR2 SYGVKD come from the germline V gene. The CDR3 here is CAISTSGGTDTQYF. CDR3 bases: TGTGCCATCAGTACCTCCGGTGGCACAGATACGCAGTATTTT.

This clonotype occurred many times. V gene TRBV5-1 combines with J gene TRBJ1-2, with no clear D. The germline V and J ends were trimmed by 1 base and 8 bases, with 9 bases remaining between them. Germline-derived CDR1 and CDR2 are SGHRS and YFSETQ. The CDR3 length is 12 residues. CDR3 protein: CASSLFMGGYTF. CDR3 nucleotides: TGCGCCAGCAGCTTGTTTATGGGCGGCTACACCTTC.

This clonotype was recorded at least ten times. The rearrangement joins TRBV29-1 to TRBJ2-1; D remains unclear. Germline loops: CDR1 SQVTM, CDR2 ANQGSEA. CDR3 size: 12 residues. V dropped 6 bases and J dropped 4 bases, with 10 bases sitting between them. CDR3 in DNA: TGCAGCGTACTAATTCGGTACAATGAGCAGTTCTTC. It specifies CSVLIRYNEQFF.

This clonotype was picked up many times. The V and J genes are TRBV7-2 and TRBJ2-5; 7 bases map to TRBD2. The V gene end was trimmed by 5 bases and the J gene end by 4 bases; junction bases not matched to a gene: 4. This CDR3 is 13 amino acids long. Germline CDR1 is SGHTA and CDR2 is FQGNSA. The CDR3 DNA reads TGTGCCAGCAGCCCCGGACTAGGAGAGACCCAGTACTTC. Encoded protein: CASSPGLGETQYF.

This clonotype was recorded many times. V gene TRBV5-6 combines with J gene TRBJ2-3; maybe TRBD2 (5 bases). Trimming stripped 4 bases from V and 0 bases from J, with 6 bases between. This CDR3 comprises 13 residues. Germline lookup yields CDR1 SGHDT and CDR2 YYEEEE. The CDR3 bases are TGTGCCAGCAGCCGGACTAGCACAGATACGCAGTATTTT. Protein: CASSRTSTDTQYF.

This clonotype has at least ten counts. The chain has TRBV20-1 and TRBJ2-1, with TRBD1 matching 9 bases. The germline V gene has CDR1 DFQATT and CDR2 SNEGSKA (reference sequence). The CDR3 length is 13 residues. V lost 6 bases, J lost 5 bases, and 5 bases stayed unmatched. Here the CDR3 reads CSATGQGDNEQFF. CDR3 coding DNA: TGCAGTGCCACGGGACAGGGAGACAATGAGCAGTTCTTC.